Below are 19 T cell receptor beta chains sequenced from a single sample in a study of T cell responses to AZD1222 COVID-19 vaccine. TCRdb keeps only in-frame clones here, not all; method: immunoSEQ multiplex PCR. The table records more than 60,000 clones, less than 90% of them present only once. The starting material was peripheral blood, obtained on day 0 of AZD1222 vaccination. These TCRs come from an adult in good health.

This chain joins TRBV29-1 and TRBJ1-1; 7 nucleotides align to TRBD1. The junction had 1 base not matched to a gene; V was cut back by 5 bases and J by 1 base. Germline CDR1 reads SQVTM; CDR2 reads ANQGSEA. This CDR3 contains 12 residues. The CDR3 protein is CSVNRGNTEAFF. CDR3 bases: TGCAGCGTTAACAGGGGGAACACTGAAGCTTTCTTT.

The rearrangement joins TRBV19 to TRBJ2-4, with D maybe TRBD2 (6 bases). The CDR3 has 13 amino acids. Looked up from germline, CDR1 is LNHDA and CDR2 is SQIVND (reference sequence). Between the trimmed V and J ends, which lost 7 bases and 0 bases, there was a span of 7 bases. CDR3 loop: CASTGLAKNIQYF. The CDR3 nucleotides read TGTGCCAGTACGGGACTAGCCAAAAACATTCAGTACTTC.

This chain links TRBV5-1 with TRBJ1-4; unclear D gene. Germline V gene sequence: CDR1 SGHRS, CDR2 YFSETQ. V lost 1 base, J lost 8 bases, and 6 bases lay in between. The CDR3 length is 12 residues. The CDR3 nucleotides are TGCGCCAGCAGCTTGAGATACGAAAAACTGTTTTTT. Its protein product is CASSLRYEKLFF.

The V gene is TRBV11-2, the J gene TRBJ2-4; TRBD2 is a possible D gene (6 bases). V shed 5 bases and J shed 8 bases, with 10 bases lying between them. In germline, CDR1 is SGHAT, CDR2 FQNNGV. This CDR3 is 12 amino acids long. The CDR3 nucleotides read TGTGCCAGCAGCACGGGGGTCTACATTCAGTACTTC. It codes for CASSTGVYIQYF.

This clone turned up a few times. The gene calls are TRBV6-4 and TRBJ1-1, with a tentative D call TRBD1 (5 bases). The CDR3 has 13 amino acids. Trimming removed 6 bases from V and 5 bases from J, with 13 bases in between. In germline, CDR1 is MRHNA, CDR2 SNTAGT. The CDR3 coding sequence is TGTGCCAGCAGCAGGGCCCCAGAAACTGAAGCTTTCTTT. Translated, it gives CASSRAPETEAFF.

The chain couples TRBV7-2 to TRBJ2-2; TRBD1 matches at 8 bases. Germline assignment: CDR1 SGHTA and CDR2 FQGNSA. The CDR3 sequence is 14 residues long. V was pared by 6 bases and J by 8 bases, with 8 bases of the junction left unmatched. This CDR3 is CASRQTGGSGELFF. The CDR3 DNA reads as TGTGCCAGCAGACAAACAGGGGGTTCAGGGGAGCTGTTTTTT.

This chain links TRBV15 with TRBJ1-1; no clear D. This CDR3 has 12 residues. Trimming stripped 0 bases from V and 2 bases from J, with 1 base between. CDR1 is LNHNV, CDR2 YYDKDF, per germline (reference sequence). CDR3 sequence reads: CATSRDNTEAFF. Written as DNA, the CDR3 is TGTGCCACCAGCAGAGATAACACTGAAGCTTTCTTT.

The V and J genes are TRBV19 and TRBJ1-4; 8 nucleotides agree with TRBD1. The CDR3 extends over 15 amino acids. Trimming at V came to 3 bases and at J to 6 bases, leaving 6 bases not matched to a gene. CDR1 LNHDA and CDR2 SQIVND come from the germline V gene (reference sequence). This CDR3 reads CASSMGDRRYEKLFF. The CDR3 region has the DNA TGTGCCAGTAGTATGGGGGACAGGCGATATGAAAAACTGTTTTTT.

The table lists this clone with a count of one. The chain joins TRBV2 to TRBJ2-4; TRBD2 is a possible D gene (5 bases). The germline CDR1 and CDR2 sequences are SNHLY and FYNNEI. Trimming took 4 bases from V and 6 from J, leaving 10 bases between them. There are 13 residues in the CDR3. CDR3 DNA: TGTGCCAGCAGTGCGCCTAGCTTAAACATTCAGTACTTC. This codes for CASSAPSLNIQYF. Supplemented by reference TRBV2 and TRBJ2-4, the full variable domain reads EPEVTQTPSHQVTQMGQEVILRCVPISNHLYFYWYRQILGQKVEFLVSFYNNEISEKSEIFDDQFSVERPDGSNFTLKIRSTKLEDSAMYFCASSAPSLNIQYFGAGTRLSVL.

The rearrangement uses TRBV11-3 and TRBJ2-7, with a weak D call TRBD1 (5 bases). The V gene's germline CDR1 is SGHNT and CDR2 YENEEA. There are 14 residues in the CDR3. Trimming removed 1 base at V and 3 bases at J, with 10 bases between. DNA of the CDR3: TGTGCCAGCAGCTTAGGTGCAGGGTTCTACGAGCAGTACTTC. This encodes CASSLGAGFYEQYF.

This clone came up once. The rearrangement joins TRBV5-6 to TRBJ1-2; TRBD1 is a possible D gene (5 bases). V was clipped by 2 bases and J by 6 bases, with 11 bases between them. Germline CDR1 is SGHDT and CDR2 is YYEEEE. This CDR3 spans 13 amino acids. The CDR3 reads CASSLAGDHGYTF. Written as DNA, the CDR3 is TGTGCCAGCAGCTTAGCCGGGGACCATGGCTACACCTTC.

The rearrangement joins TRBV6-5 to TRBJ1-2; TRBD1 aligns across 10 bases. The length of the CDR3 is 14 residues. The V gene's germline CDR1 is MNHEY and CDR2 SVGAGI. V dropped 6 bases and J dropped 3; count of bases not matched to a gene: 4. CDR3 region: CASSDRGRDYGYTF. The DNA of the CDR3 is TGTGCCAGCAGCGACAGGGGGCGCGACTATGGCTACACCTTC.

This clone has only one observation. The chain links TRBV27 to TRBJ1-2, with TRBD1 identical over 7 bases. The germline V gene has CDR1 MNHEY and CDR2 SMNVEV (reference sequence). J gave up 4 bases and V 8 bases, and 10 bases lay outside the gene matches. CDR3 size: 14 residues. This CDR3 reads CASRLAGGTYGYTF. For the CDR3, the DNA is TGTGCCAGCCGTCTGGCAGGGGGGACCTATGGCTACACCTTC.

The gene calls are TRBV3-1 (or the pseudogene TRBV3-2) and TRBJ1-1; D unclear. The CDR3 sequence is 14 residues long. CDR1 is LGHDT and CDR2 is YNNKEL in the germline V gene (reference sequence). Trimming shortened V by 8 bases and J by 1 base, and 14 bases separated the two germline ends. CDR3 nucleotide sequence: TGTGCCAGCGTACCAGCGGGAGGGAACACTGAAGCTTTCTTT. Translation: CASVPAGGNTEAFF.

This chain uses TRBV19 with TRBJ2-3; 9 bases are shared with TRBD2. Germline V lookup: CDR1 LNHDA, CDR2 SQIVND (reference sequence). The CDR3 has 16 residues. The J segment lost 2 bases and the V segment lost 4 bases, leaving 7 bases of the junction unmatched. The CDR3 nucleotides read TGTGCCAGTAGTAGAAGACTAGCGGTAGTCACAGATACGCAGTATTTT. The encoded protein is CASSRRLAVVTDTQYF.

The gene calls are TRBV25-1 and TRBJ2-7; TRBD1 aligns across 7 bases. Germline assignment: CDR1 MGHDK and CDR2 SYGVNS. The length of the CDR3 is 15 residues. V shed 4 bases, J shed 1 base, and the junction held 7 bases outside the gene matches. CDR3 sequence (DNA): TGTGCCAGCAGTGGACACAACAGGGGTTCCTACGAGCAGTACTTC. Translating gives CASSGHNRGSYEQYF.

The V gene is TRBV6-5, the J gene TRBJ1-1; D remains ambiguous. Trimming stripped 6 bases from V and 4 bases from J, with 9 bases between. CDR3 length: 12 amino acids. Germline assignment: CDR1 MNHEY and CDR2 SVGAGI. The CDR3 here is CASSSSRTEAFF. The CDR3 coding sequence is TGTGCCAGCAGCTCCTCTCGCACTGAAGCTTTCTTT.

This clone has more than one count but fewer than ten. This chain uses TRBV24-1 with TRBJ2-3; 10 bases agree with TRBD1. The CDR3 length is 17 residues. Unmatched junction bases numbered 10, after V lost 7 bases and J lost 1 base. CDR1 and CDR2 from the germline V gene are KGHDR and SFDVKD. The CDR3 spells CATSHGTGDGGTDTQYF. For the CDR3, the DNA is TGTGCCACCAGCCACGGGACAGGGGACGGGGGCACAGATACGCAGTATTTT.

The chain employs TRBV27 and TRBJ2-7; TRBD1 aligns across 9 bases. The CDR3 contains 15 residues. V lost 2 bases to trimming and J lost 4 bases; unmatched junction nucleotides: 6. Per the germline V gene, CDR1 is MNHEY and CDR2 is SMNVEV (reference sequence). The CDR3 DNA reads TGTGCCAGCAGTTTAAGAACAGGGGGCTTGTACGAGCAGTACTTC. Residues: CASSLRTGGLYEQYF.